These T cell receptor beta chains were read from a single sample in a study of blood T cell repertoires in COVID-19. Produced via immunoSEQ multiplex PCR; TCRdb's table is partial and in-frame only. The sample lists approximately 93,000 clones, about 86% occurring once. The sample consisted of peripheral blood. The origin of the receptors is a man aged 50-59 years with COVID-19, enrolled during active disease. Both conserved end residues are part of each CDR3. Each record gives: D gene, V gene, clone size, J gene, CDR3 protein, CDR3 DNA. D genes are given only for firm matches. Not every row has a clone size; where given, it reads once, few, many or a size class.

TRBD2	TRBV9	.	TRBJ2-2	CASSGGGGRVGELFF	TGTGCCAGCAGCGGCGGGGGGGGCCGCGTCGGGGAGCTGTTTTTT
.	TRBV5-6	.	TRBJ1-5	CASSRRTTQDNQPQHF	TGTGCCAGCAGCCGCCGGACAACACAAGACAATCAGCCCCAGCATTTT
TRBD1	TRBV5-6	.	TRBJ2-3	CASSLVNRGLVDTQYF	TGTGCCAGCAGCTTGGTGAACAGGGGGTTGGTAGATACGCAGTATTTT
.	TRBV21-1	many	TRBJ1-2	CASSKKSPGRLVIYGYTF	TGTGCCAGCAGCAAAAAGTCGCCAGGCCGCCTCGTAATCTATGGCTACACCTTC
TRBD1	TRBV27	once	TRBJ1-3	CASSSRLQGVDTIYF	TGTGCCAGCAGTTCACGATTACAGGGGGTGGACACCATATATTTT
TRBD2	TRBV5-1	.	TRBJ2-1	CASSLNAGGGPSEQFF	TGCGCCAGCAGCTTGAATGCGGGGGGGGGACCCAGTGAGCAGTTCTTC
.	TRBV30	.	TRBJ1-3	CAWIARGIGGGNTIYF	TGTGCCTGGATAGCCAGGGGAATCGGAGGTGGAAACACCATATATTTT
.	TRBV19	.	TRBJ1-2	CASSLEGRGYTF	TGTGCCAGTAGTTTGGAGGGCAGAGGCTACACCTTC
TRBD2	TRBV9	.	TRBJ2-5	CASSTSGGAVETQYF	TGTGCCAGCAGCACTAGCGGGGGGGCGGTCGAGACCCAGTACTTC
TRBD1	TRBV30	.	TRBJ1-6	CAWSVETGGRNSPLHF	TGTGCCTGGAGTGTCGAGACAGGGGGCAGGAATTCACCCCTCCACTTT
TRBD1	TRBV2	.	TRBJ1-4	CASREGGQVNEKLFF	TGTGCCAGCAGGGAGGGGGGACAGGTTAATGAAAAACTGTTTTTT
TRBD1	TRBV15	.	TRBJ1-5	CATSKTQGDQPQHF	TGTGCCACCAGCAAAACTCAGGGGGATCAGCCCCAGCATTTT
.	TRBV4-3	.	TRBJ2-1	CASSPELVRGNEQFF	TGCGCCAGCAGCCCGGAGCTAGTAAGGGGCAATGAGCAGTTCTTC
.	TRBV5-4	.	TRBJ1-3	CASSSQAGIGNTIYF	TGTGCCAGCAGCTCCCAGGCGGGGATTGGAAACACCATATATTTT
TRBD1	TRBV28	.	TRBJ2-7	CASSSTRQGASYEQYF	TGTGCCAGCAGTTCCACCAGGCAGGGGGCTTCCTACGAGCAGTACTTC
TRBD1	TRBV4-3	.	TRBJ2-7	CASSQGPLTGGSYEQYF	TGCGCCAGCAGCCAAGGCCCCTTGACAGGGGGCTCCTACGAGCAGTACTTC
.	TRBV6-5	.	TRBJ2-7	CASRGTGSPVEQYF	TGTGCCAGCAGAGGTACAGGGTCCCCCGTGGAGCAGTACTTC
.	TRBV11-2	.	TRBJ1-2	CASSLSGYGYTF	TGTGCCAGCAGCTTATCAGGGTATGGCTACACCTTC
TRBD1	TRBV6-5	.	TRBJ1-2	CASSYGTGSNYGYTF	TGTGCCAGCAGTTACGGGACAGGGAGTAACTATGGCTACACCTTC
.	TRBV3-1/TRBV3-2	.	TRBJ1-2	CASSQVIREGYTF	TGTGCCAGCAGCCAAGTAATAAGGGAGGGCTACACCTTC
TRBD1	TRBV6-5	.	TRBJ1-4	CASSYAGGSENEKLFF	TGTGCCAGCAGTTATGCAGGGGGCTCGGAAAATGAAAAACTGTTTTTT
TRBD1	TRBV5-1	.	TRBJ2-3	CASSLGGQGGTDTQYF	TGCGCCAGCAGCTTGGGAGGACAGGGGGGCACAGATACGCAGTATTTT
TRBD2	TRBV15	.	TRBJ2-7	CATSRVGGEQYF	TGTGCCACCAGCAGAGTGGGGGGGGAGCAGTACTTC
.	TRBV3-1/TRBV3-2	.	TRBJ1-2	CASSQTGPGYTF	TGTGCCAGCAGCCAAACAGGCCCTGGCTACACCTTC
TRBD2	TRBV7-9	.	TRBJ2-2	CASSSRLAPDTGELFF	TGTGCCAGCAGCTCTAGACTAGCGCCCGACACCGGGGAGCTGTTTTTT
TRBD2	TRBV5-1	.	TRBJ2-2	CASSLRGLPLNTGELFF	TGCGCCAGCAGCTTAAGGGGACTACCCTTAAACACCGGGGAGCTGTTTTTT
.	TRBV11-3	.	TRBJ2-4	CASSLGSGTLAKNIQYF	TGTGCCAGCAGCTTAGGGTCCGGGACATTAGCCAAAAACATTCAGTACTTC
.	TRBV5-1	.	TRBJ1-3	CASSLEGTSGNTIYF	TGCGCCAGCAGCCTGGAGGGGACTTCTGGAAACACCATATATTTT
.	TRBV30	once	TRBJ1-3	CAWTIVDGNTIYF	TGTGCCTGGACCATTGTAGATGGAAACACCATATATTTT
.	TRBV20-1	.	TRBJ2-1	CSGWANEQFF	TGCAGTGGGTGGGCGAATGAGCAGTTCTTC
.	TRBV3-1/TRBV3-2	.	TRBJ1-1	CASSHITGNTEAFF	TGTGCCAGCAGCCATATTACAGGGAACACTGAAGCTTTCTTT
TRBD1	TRBV7-8	.	TRBJ1-5	CASSRTGGAAQPQHF	TGTGCCAGCAGCCGAACAGGGGGCGCGGCTCAGCCCCAGCATTTT
.	TRBV19	.	TRBJ1-2	CASSKDRTYGYTF	TGTGCCAGTAGTAAGGACAGAACCTATGGCTACACCTTC
.	TRBV30	.	TRBJ1-5	CAWSDAGGNQPQHF	TGTGCCTGGAGTGACGCAGGGGGCAATCAGCCCCAGCATTTT
.	TRBV12-3/TRBV12-4	.	TRBJ1-1	CASSWGGNTEAFF	TGTGCCAGCAGTTGGGGGGGGAACACTGAAGCTTTCTTT
.	TRBV27	.	TRBJ2-1	CASSFSEGYNEQFF	TGTGCCAGCAGTTTTAGCGAGGGTTACAATGAGCAGTTCTTC
.	TRBV2	.	TRBJ1-2	CARASGSSNYGYTF	TGTGCCAGGGCCTCAGGGTCCTCTAACTATGGCTACACCTTC
.	TRBV11-2	.	TRBJ2-7	CASSLVQKYEQYF	TGTGCCAGCAGCTTAGTACAAAAATACGAGCAGTACTTC
.	TRBV14	.	TRBJ2-2	CASSLAGELFF	TGTGCCAGCAGCCTCGCCGGGGAGCTGTTTTTT
TRBD1	TRBV7-8	.	TRBJ1-3	CASRPGTGGDTIYF	TGTGCCAGCAGGCCCGGGACAGGTGGGGACACCATATATTTT
.	TRBV7-3	.	TRBJ1-6	CASSLDGHNSPLHF	TGTGCCAGCAGCCTGGACGGACACAATTCACCCCTCCACTTT
TRBD1	TRBV7-9	.	TRBJ2-1	CASSFSGTGGHEQFF	TGTGCCAGCAGCTTCTCCGGGACAGGGGGTCATGAGCAGTTCTTC
.	TRBV13	few	TRBJ1-1	CASSFGQNTEAFF	TGTGCCAGCAGCTTCGGACAGAACACTGAAGCTTTCTTT